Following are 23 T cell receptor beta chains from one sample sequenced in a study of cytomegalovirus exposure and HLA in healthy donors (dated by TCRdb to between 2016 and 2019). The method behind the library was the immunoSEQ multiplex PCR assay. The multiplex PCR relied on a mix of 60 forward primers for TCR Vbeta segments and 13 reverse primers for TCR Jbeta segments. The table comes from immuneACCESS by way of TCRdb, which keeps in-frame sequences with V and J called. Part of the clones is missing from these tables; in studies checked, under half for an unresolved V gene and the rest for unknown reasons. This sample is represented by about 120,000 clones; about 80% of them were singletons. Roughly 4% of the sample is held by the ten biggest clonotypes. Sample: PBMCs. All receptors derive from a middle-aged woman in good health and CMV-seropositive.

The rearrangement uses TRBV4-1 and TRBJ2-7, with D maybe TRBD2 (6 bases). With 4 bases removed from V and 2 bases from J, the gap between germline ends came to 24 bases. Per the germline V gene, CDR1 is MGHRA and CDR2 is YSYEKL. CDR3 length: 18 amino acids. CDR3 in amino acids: CASSPLGGLGEVAYEQYF. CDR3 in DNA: TGCGCCAGCAGCCCTCTCGGGGGATTGGGGGAAGTTGCCTACGAGCAGTACTTC.

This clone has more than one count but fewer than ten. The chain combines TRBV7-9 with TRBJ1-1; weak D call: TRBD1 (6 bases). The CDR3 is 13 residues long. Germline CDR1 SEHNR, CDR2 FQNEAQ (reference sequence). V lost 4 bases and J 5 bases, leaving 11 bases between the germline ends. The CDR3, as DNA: TGTGCCAGCAGCTCAGGGGATAGGACTGAAGCTTTCTTT. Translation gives CASSSGDRTEAFF.

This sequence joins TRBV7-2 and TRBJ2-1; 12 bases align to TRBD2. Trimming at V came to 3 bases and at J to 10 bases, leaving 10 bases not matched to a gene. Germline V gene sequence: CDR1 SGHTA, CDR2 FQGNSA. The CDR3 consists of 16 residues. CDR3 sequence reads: CASSLTLAGGPREQFF. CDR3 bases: TGTGCCAGCAGCTTGACTCTAGCGGGAGGGCCGAGGGAGCAGTTCTTC.

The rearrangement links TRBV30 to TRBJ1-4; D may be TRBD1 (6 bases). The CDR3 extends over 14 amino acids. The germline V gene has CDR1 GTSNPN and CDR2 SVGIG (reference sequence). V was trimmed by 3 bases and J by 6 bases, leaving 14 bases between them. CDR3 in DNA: TGTGCCTGGAGCGTCGGCAGGGGACATGAAAAACTGTTTTTT. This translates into CAWSVGRGHEKLFF.

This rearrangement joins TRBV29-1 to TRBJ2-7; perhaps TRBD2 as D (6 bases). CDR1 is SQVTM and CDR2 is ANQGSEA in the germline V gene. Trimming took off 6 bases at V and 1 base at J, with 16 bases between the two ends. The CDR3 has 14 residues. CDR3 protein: CSVWGLSGSYEQYF. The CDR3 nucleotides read TGCAGCGTCTGGGGACTCAGCGGTTCCTACGAGCAGTACTTC.

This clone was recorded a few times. The chain's CDR3 is CATALLAGAEQYF. The CDR3 DNA reads TGTGCCACAGCTCTACTAGCGGGAGCCGAGCAGTACTTC. The chain uses TRBV21-1 and TRBJ2-5; the listed D gene, TRBD2, was not tested against the DNA. The DNA end is a closer match to TRBJ2-7, so the J assignment may be wrong. TRBV21-1 is marked as a pseudogene. This CDR3 region has 13 residues.

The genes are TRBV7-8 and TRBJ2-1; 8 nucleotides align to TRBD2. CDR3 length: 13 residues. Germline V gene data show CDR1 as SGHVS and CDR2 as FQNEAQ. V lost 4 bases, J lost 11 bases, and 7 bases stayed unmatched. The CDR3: CASSSLGTSKQFF. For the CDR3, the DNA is TGTGCCAGCAGCTCGCTGGGGACTAGTAAGCAGTTCTTC.

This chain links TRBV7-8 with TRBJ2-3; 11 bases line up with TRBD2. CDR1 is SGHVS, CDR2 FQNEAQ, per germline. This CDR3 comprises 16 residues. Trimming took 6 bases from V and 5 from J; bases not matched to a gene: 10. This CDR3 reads CASRIKLAGVRDTQYF. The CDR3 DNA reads TGTGCCAGCAGGATAAAACTAGCGGGAGTGAGAGATACGCAGTATTTT.

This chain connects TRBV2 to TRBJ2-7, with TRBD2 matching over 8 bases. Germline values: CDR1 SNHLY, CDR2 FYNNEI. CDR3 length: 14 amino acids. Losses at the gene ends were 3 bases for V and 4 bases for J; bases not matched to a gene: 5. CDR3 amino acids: CASSDPGGRYEQYF. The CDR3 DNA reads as TGTGCCAGCAGTGACCCGGGAGGGAGGTACGAGCAGTACTTC.

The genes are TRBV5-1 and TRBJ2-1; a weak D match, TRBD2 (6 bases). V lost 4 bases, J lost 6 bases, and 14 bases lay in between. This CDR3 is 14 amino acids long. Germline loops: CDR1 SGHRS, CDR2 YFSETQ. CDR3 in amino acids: CASSPQTSFNEQFF. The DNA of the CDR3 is TGCGCCAGCAGCCCGCAGACTAGTTTCAATGAGCAGTTCTTC.

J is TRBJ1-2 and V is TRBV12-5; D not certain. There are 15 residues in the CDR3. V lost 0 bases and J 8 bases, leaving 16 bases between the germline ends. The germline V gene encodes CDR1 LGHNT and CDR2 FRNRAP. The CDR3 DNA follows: TGTGCTAGTGGTTTGGTAAACGGCCCCCAGGAAGGCTACACCTTC. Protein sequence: CASGLVNGPQEGYTF.

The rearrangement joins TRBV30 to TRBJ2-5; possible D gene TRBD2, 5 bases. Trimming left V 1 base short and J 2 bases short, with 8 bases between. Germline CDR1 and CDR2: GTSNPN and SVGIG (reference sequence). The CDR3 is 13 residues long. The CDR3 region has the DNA TGTGCCTGGAGTGGTACGGGGCAAGAGACCCAGTACTTC. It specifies CAWSGTGQETQYF.

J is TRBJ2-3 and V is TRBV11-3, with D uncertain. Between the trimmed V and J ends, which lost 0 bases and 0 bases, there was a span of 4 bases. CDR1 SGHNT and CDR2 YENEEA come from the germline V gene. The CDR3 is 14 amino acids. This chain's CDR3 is CASSLDGSTDTQYF. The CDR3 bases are TGTGCCAGCAGCTTAGACGGGAGCACAGATACGCAGTATTTT.

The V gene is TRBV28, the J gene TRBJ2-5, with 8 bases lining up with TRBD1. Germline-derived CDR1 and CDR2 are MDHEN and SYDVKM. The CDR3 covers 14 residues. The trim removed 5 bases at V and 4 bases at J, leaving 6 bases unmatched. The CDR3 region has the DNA TGTGCCAGCAGTCCACAGGGGGACGCAGAGACCCAGTACTTC. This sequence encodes CASSPQGDAETQYF.

The CDR3 sequence is CASSFYAGVGNEQFF. DNA of the CDR3: TGTGCCAGCAGCTTCTACGCGGGAGTCGGCAATGAGCAGTTCTTC. The V and J genes are TRBV7-3 and TRBJ2-1; 7 positions agree with TRBD2. Unmatched junction bases numbered 8, after V lost 3 bases and J lost 6 bases. The CDR3 is 15 amino acids. The germline CDR1 and CDR2 sequences are SGHTA and FQGTGA.

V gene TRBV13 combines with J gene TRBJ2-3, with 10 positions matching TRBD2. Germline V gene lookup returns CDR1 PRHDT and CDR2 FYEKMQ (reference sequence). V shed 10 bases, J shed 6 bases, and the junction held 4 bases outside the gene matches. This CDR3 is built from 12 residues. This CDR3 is CANQREGDTQYF. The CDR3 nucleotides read TGTGCCAACCAGCGGGAGGGGGATACGCAGTATTTT.

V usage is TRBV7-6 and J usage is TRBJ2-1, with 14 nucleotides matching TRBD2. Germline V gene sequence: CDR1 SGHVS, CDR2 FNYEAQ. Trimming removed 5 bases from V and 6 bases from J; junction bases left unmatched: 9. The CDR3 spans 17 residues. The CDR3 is CASSLGLAGAPGNEQFF. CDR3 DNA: TGTGCCAGCAGCCTGGGACTAGCGGGGGCACCTGGCAATGAGCAGTTCTTC. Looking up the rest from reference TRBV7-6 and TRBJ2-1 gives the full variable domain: GAGVSQSPRYKVTKRGQDVALRCDPISGHVSLYWYRQALGQGPEFLTYFNYEAQQDKSGLPNDRFSAERPEGSISTLTIQRTEQRDSAMYRCASSLGLAGAPGNEQFFGPGTRLTVL.

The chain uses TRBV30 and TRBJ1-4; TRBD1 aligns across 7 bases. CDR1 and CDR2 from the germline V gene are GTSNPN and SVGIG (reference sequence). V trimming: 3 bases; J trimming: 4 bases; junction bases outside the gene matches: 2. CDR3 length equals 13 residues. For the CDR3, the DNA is TGTGCCTGGAGACAGGGGAATAATGAAAAACTGTTTTTT. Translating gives CAWRQGNNEKLFF.

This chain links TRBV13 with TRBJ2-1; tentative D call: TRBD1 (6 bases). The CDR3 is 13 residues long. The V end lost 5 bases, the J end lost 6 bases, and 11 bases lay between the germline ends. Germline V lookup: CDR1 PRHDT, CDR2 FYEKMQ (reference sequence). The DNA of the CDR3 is TGTGCCAGCAGCGTCCGACAGGCCAATGAGCAGTTCTTC. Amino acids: CASSVRQANEQFF.

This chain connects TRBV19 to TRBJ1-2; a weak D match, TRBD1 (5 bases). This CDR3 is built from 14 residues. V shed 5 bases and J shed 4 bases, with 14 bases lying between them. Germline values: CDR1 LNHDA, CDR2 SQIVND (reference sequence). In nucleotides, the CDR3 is TGTGCCAGTAGTTTCATGACAGAAACCTATGGCTACACCTTC. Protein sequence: CASSFMTETYGYTF.

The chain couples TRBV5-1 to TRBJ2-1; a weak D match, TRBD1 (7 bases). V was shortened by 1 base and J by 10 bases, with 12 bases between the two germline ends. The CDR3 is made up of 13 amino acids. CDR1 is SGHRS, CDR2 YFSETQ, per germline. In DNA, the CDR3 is TGCGCCAGCAGCTTGCAGGCAGGGGGGGAGCAGTTCTTC. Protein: CASSLQAGGEQFF.

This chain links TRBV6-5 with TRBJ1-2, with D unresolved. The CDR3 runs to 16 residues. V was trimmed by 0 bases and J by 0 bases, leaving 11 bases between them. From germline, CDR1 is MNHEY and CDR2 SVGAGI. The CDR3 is CASSYSTSAANYGYTF. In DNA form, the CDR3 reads TGTGCCAGCAGTTACTCGACTTCGGCCGCTAACTATGGCTACACCTTC.

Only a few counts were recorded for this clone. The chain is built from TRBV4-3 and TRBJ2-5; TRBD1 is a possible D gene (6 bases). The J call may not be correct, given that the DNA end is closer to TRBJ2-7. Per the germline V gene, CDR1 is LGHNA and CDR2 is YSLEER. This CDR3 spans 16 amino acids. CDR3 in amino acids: CASSQGVGDTPYEQYF. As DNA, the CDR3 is TGCGCCAGCAGCCAAGGAGTAGGGGACACCCCCTACGAGCAGTACTTC.